Given below is one T cell receptor beta chain in context. Its antigen is unidentified. CDR1 and CDR2 from the germline V gene are SGHVS and FNYEAQ. The CDR3 sequence is 14 residues long. With 5 bases clipped from V and 6 bases from J, the junction kept 4 bases outside the gene matches. The protocol was immunoSEQ multiplex PCR, while the TCRdb copy is restricted to in-frame clones and leaves out a portion. This sample yields tens of thousands of clones, of which around 91% are seen a single time; around 2.8% belongs to the top ten. This sample was taken from a study of identifying expanded T cells in peripheral blood. Healthy donors had no documented immune events, such as infections, while sampled. Overall study findings and caveats: Technical replicates showed roughly 1.2 changed clones; around two weeks approximately 15; four weeks 19. Variance in clone template counts between approximately two-week samples significantly increased with total template count across all healthy donors.

The clonotype was recovered from a person aged 18 to 70 in good health. J is TRBJ2-7 and V is TRBV7-6; TRBD2 matches 13 bases. Sequenced sample: blood. The CDR3 nucleotides are TGTGCCAGCAGCCTCGGGACTAGCGGGGCCGAGCAGTACTTC. It yields the protein CASSLGTSGAEQYF.